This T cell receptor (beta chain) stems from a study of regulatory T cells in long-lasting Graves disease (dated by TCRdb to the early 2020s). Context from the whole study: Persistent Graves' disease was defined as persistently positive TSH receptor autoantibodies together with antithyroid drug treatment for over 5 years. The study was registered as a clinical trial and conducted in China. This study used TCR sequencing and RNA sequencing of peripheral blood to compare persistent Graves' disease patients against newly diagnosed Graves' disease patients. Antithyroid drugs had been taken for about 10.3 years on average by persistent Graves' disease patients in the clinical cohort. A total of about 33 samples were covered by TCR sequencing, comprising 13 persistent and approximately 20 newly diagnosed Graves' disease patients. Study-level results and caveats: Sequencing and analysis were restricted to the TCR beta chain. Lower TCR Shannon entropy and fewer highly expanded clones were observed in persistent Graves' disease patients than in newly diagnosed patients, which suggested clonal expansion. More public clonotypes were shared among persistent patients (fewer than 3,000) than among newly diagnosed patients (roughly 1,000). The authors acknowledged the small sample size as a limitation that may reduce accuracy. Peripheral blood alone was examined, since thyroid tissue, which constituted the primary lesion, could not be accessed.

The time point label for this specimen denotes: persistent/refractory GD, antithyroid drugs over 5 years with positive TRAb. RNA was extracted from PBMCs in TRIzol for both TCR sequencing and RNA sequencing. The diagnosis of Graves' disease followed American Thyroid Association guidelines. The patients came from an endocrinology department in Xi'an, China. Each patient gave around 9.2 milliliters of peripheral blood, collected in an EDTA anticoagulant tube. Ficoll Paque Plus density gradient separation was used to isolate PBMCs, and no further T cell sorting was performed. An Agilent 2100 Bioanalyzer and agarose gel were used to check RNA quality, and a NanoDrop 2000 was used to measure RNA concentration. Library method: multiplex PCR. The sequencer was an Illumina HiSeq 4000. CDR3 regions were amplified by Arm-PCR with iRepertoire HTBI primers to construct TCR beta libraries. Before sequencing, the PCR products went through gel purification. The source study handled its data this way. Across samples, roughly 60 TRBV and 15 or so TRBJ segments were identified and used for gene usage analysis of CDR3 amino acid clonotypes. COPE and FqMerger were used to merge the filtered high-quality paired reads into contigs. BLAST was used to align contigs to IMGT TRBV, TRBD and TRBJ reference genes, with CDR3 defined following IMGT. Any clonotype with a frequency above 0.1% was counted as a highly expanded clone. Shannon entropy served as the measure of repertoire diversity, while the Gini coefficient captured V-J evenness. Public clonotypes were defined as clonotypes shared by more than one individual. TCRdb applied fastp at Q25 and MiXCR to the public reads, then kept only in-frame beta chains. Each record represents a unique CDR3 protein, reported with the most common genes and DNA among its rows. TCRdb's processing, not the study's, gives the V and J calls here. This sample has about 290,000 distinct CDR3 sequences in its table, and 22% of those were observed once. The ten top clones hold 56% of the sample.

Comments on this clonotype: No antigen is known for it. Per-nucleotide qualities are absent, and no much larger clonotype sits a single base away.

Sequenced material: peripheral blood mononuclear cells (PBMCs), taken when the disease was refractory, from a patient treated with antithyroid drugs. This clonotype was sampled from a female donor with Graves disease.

CDR3 reads: CASSQDFSGTGELFF. The nucleotides read TGTGCCAGCAGCCAAGATTTTAGCGGAACCGGGGAGCTGTTTTTT. This receptor chain uses TRBV4-2 and TRBJ2-2, with TRBD2 as a weak D call on 6 bases. Between the V and J ends, shortened by 0 bases and 5 bases respectively, the junction contains 10 bases. According to the germline V gene, CDR1 reads LGHNA and CDR2 reads YNFKEQ. The CDR3 sequence holds 15 residues, the cysteine and phenylalanine included. Of the read, only the CDR3 DNA is kept; its 45 bases are in frame from base 1.